This T cell receptor beta chain is drawn from a study of T cells in Graves' hyperthyroidism and ophthalmopathy. In the study overall: The blood sample was taken at first diagnosis, before treatment began.

Diagnosing involved the use of clinical symptoms, serum thyroxine and TRAb, thyroid ultrasound and orbital computed tomography. Amplification yielded TCR beta CDR3 regions, with RNA transcripts as the source. First-round RT-PCR of the TCR CDR3 relied on the HTBI primer set. TCRdb itself ran the multiplex PCR reads through MiXCR, one entry per CDR3 protein. Here the sample spans 300,000 or so distinct CDR3 sequences, 16% being singletons. Sequenced sample: blood. The source is a man aged 25 to 40 with Graves' hyperthyroidism.

CDR3 coding DNA: TGTGCCTGGATAACTAGCGGGATAGGTCATGAGCAGTTCTTC. It yields the protein CAWITSGIGHEQFF. The J gene is TRBJ2-1, the V gene TRBV30, with 10 bases lining up with TRBD2. The length of the CDR3 is 14 residues. Germline V CDR1 and CDR2: GTSNPN, SVGIG (reference sequence). J lost 8 bases, V lost 4 bases, and 8 bases had no gene match.